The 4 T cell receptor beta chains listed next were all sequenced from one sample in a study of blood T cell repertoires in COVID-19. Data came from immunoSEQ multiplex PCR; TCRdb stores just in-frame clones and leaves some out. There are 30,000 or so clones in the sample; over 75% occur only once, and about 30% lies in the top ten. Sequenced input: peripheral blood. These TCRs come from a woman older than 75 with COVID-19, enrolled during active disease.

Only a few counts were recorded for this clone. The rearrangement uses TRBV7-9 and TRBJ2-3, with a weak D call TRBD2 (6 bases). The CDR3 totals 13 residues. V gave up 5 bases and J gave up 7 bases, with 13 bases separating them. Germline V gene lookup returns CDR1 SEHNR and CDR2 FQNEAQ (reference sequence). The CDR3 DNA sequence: TGTGCCAGCAGCCCCCCCCGGGGGAATACGCAGTATTTT. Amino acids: CASSPPRGNTQYF. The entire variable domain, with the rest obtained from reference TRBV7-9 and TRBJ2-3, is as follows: DTGVSQNPRHKITKRGQNVTFRCDPISEHNRLYWYRQTLGQGPEFLTYFQNEAQLEKSRLLSDRFSAERPKGSFSTLEIQRTEQGDSAMYLCASSPPRGNTQYFGPGTRLTVL.

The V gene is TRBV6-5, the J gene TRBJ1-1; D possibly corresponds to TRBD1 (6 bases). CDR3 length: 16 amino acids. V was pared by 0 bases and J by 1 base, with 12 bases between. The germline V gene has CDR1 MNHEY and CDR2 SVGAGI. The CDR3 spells CASSYSSGGRNTEAFF. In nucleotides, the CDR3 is TGTGCCAGCAGTTACTCGAGCGGGGGCCGGAACACTGAAGCTTTCTTT.

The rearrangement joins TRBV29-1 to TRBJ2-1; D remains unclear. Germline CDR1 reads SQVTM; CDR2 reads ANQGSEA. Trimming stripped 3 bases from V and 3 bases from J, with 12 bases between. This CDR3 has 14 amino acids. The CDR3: CSVESLKHYNEQFF. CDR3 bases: TGCAGCGTTGAGTCCCTTAAACACTACAATGAGCAGTTCTTC.

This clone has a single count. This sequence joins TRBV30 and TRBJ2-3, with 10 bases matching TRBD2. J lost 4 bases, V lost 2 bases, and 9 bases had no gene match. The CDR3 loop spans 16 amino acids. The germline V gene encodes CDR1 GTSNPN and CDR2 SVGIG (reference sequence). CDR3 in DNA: TGTGCCTGGAGTCTCAAGCGGGGGGGCAGGGCAGATACGCAGTATTTT. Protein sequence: CAWSLKRGGRADTQYF. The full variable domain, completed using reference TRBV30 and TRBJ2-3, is SQTIHQWPATLVQPVGSPLSLECTVEGTSNPNLYWYRQAAGRGLQLLFYSVGIGQISSEVPQNLSASRPQDRQFILSSKKLLLSDSGFYLCAWSLKRGGRADTQYFGPGTRLTVL.